The rows below give T cell receptor beta chains drawn from one sample of a study of cytomegalovirus exposure and HLA in healthy donors. Clones were read by immunoSEQ multiplex PCR, and TCRdb kept only the in-frame ones, dropping some. The sample holds fewer than 150,000 clones, roughly 77% seen once. Sequenced material: PBMCs. The source of these receptors is a young woman in good health and CMV-seronegative. The CDR3 runs from the conserved cysteine through the conserved F or W. D genes are given only for firm matches. Some rows mark clone size as missing; the rest say once, few, many or name a class of expanded clone.

.	.	12	TRBV2	TRBJ1-5	CASSPSGKPQHF	TGTGCCAGCAGCCCCTCGGGTAAGCCCCAGCATTTT
.	TRBD1	18	TRBV19	TRBJ2-6	CASSIRDRGLPGANVLTF	TGTGCCAGTAGTATCCGGGACAGGGGATTGCCTGGGGCCAACGTCCTGACTTTC
.	TRBD1	14	TRBV28	TRBJ2-1	CASRRGQPVNEQFF	TGTGCCAGCAGGAGGGGACAGCCCGTCAATGAGCAGTTCTTC
.	.	11	TRBV6-6	TRBJ2-5	CASSLQETQYF	TGTGCCAGCAGTTTACAAGAGACCCAGTACTTC
few	.	15	TRBV6-5	TRBJ1-5	CASSYSKQGRQPQHF	TGTGCCAGCAGTTACTCGAAACAGGGACGTCAGCCCCAGCATTTT
.	TRBD2	14	TRBV6-5	TRBJ2-1	CASGRGGRGNEQFF	TGTGCCAGCGGACGGGGGGGCCGGGGCAATGAGCAGTTCTTC
.	.	15	TRBV19	TRBJ1-5	CASSRDYRAGQPQHF	TGTGCCAGTAGTAGGGATTACAGGGCCGGTCAGCCCCAGCATTTT
.	TRBD2	14	TRBV5-1	TRBJ2-3	CASSLLAGGDTQYF	TGCGCCAGCAGCTTGCTAGCGGGAGGGGATACGCAGTATTTT
.	.	15	TRBV5-1	TRBJ2-2	CASSLVAGNTGELFF	TGCGCCAGCAGCTTGGTGGCTGGTAACACCGGGGAGCTGTTTTTT
.	TRBD2	15	TRBV10-3	TRBJ2-5	CAIRGTSEYQETQYF	TGTGCCATCAGGGGGACTAGCGAGTACCAAGAGACCCAGTACTTC
.	TRBD2	17	TRBV28	TRBJ2-7	CASSLRNLAGGAYEQYF	TGTGCCAGCAGTTTACGGAACCTAGCGGGGGGAGCCTACGAGCAGTACTTC
.	.	14	TRBV5-7	TRBJ2-1	CASSSSPRADEQFF	TGTGCCAGCAGCTCCTCCCCCAGGGCGGATGAGCAGTTCTTC
.	.	14	TRBV5-1	TRBJ1-1	CASTEQDLSTEAFF	TGCGCCAGCACGGAACAGGATTTGAGCACTGAAGCTTTCTTT
.	TRBD2	15	TRBV6-1	TRBJ2-7	CASSEAWGRGYEQYF	TGTGCCAGCAGTGAAGCCTGGGGGAGGGGTTACGAGCAGTACTTC
.	TRBD1	14	TRBV10-1	TRBJ1-2	CASFRDRANYGYTF	TGCGCCAGCTTCCGGGACAGGGCTAACTATGGCTACACCTTC
few	.	15	TRBV2	TRBJ1-4	CASSVGEATNEKLFF	TGTGCCAGCAGTGTTGGAGAAGCAACTAATGAAAAACTGTTTTTT
once	TRBD1	14	TRBV10-3	TRBJ2-1	CAISETGQGLTQFF	TGTGCCATCAGTGAAACGGGACAGGGGTTGACGCAGTTCTTC
.	.	16	TRBV14	TRBJ2-1	CASSQYRDFSYNEQFF	TGTGCCAGCAGCCAATACCGGGACTTCTCCTACAATGAGCAGTTCTTC
few	.	14	TRBV4-1	TRBJ1-2	CASSQGDNRAGYTF	TGCGCCAGCAGCCAAGGGGACAATCGGGCAGGCTACACCTTC
.	TRBD2	15	TRBV5-1	TRBJ2-5	CASSLALAGGETQYF	TGCGCCAGCAGCTTGGCTCTTGCGGGAGGGGAGACCCAGTACTTC
.	TRBD1	15	TRBV2	TRBJ1-1	CASSLTRTGYTEAFF	TGTGCCAGCAGCCTAACTCGGACAGGGTACACTGAAGCTTTCTTT
.	TRBD2	15	TRBV5-1	TRBJ2-2	CASSDSPGGTGELFF	TGCGCCAGCAGCGACTCACCGGGAGGCACCGGGGAGCTGTTTTTT
.	.	15	TRBV7-8	TRBJ1-5	CASSLVPGNNQPQHF	TGTGCCAGCAGCTTAGTTCCAGGGAACAATCAGCCCCAGCATTTT
once	.	18	TRBV10-2	TRBJ1-1	CASSESSHPRGGKPEAFF	TGCGCCAGCAGTGAGTCGTCTCACCCACGAGGGGGAAAGCCTGAAGCTTTCTTT
.	.	14	TRBV19	TRBJ2-3	CASSHRGFTMRQYF	TGTGCCAGTAGTCATCGGGGGTTCACAATGAGGCAGTATTTT
.	.	15	TRBV19	TRBJ1-6	CASSLWRQDNSPLHF	TGTGCCAGTAGTCTTTGGAGGCAGGATAATTCACCCCTCCACTTT
.	TRBD1	14	TRBV28	TRBJ2-7	CASRTGQGAGEQYF	TGTGCCAGCAGGACCGGACAGGGGGCTGGCGAGCAGTACTTC
once	TRBD2	16	TRBV30	TRBJ2-2	CAWTRRLAGPTGELFF	TGTGCCTGGACCAGACGACTAGCGGGTCCTACCGGGGAGCTGTTTTTT
.	.	17	TRBV30	TRBJ2-1	CAWSVLIGLLDYNEQFF	TGTGCCTGGAGTGTCCTAATCGGATTACTAGACTACAATGAGCAGTTCTTC
.	.	11	TRBV5-1	TRBJ2-1	CASVGVRRLFF	TGCGCCAGCGTCGGGGTGCGTCGTCTTTTCTTC
.	.	13	TRBV10-3	TRBJ1-2	CATKEGGHYGYTF	TGTGCCACCAAGGAGGGTGGGCACTATGGCTACACCTTC
once	TRBD1	14	TRBV2	TRBJ2-5	CASGYQGVGETQYF	TGTGCCAGCGGATACCAGGGGGTTGGAGAGACCCAGTACTTC
few	.	13	TRBV6-6	TRBJ1-3	CASSYEDRNTIYF	TGTGCCAGCAGTTACGAGGATAGAAACACCATATATTTT
.	.	13	TRBV7-2	TRBJ2-7	CASSRSGAYEQYF	TGTGCCAGCAGCCGGTCGGGGGCCTACGAGCAGTACTTC
.	.	15	TRBV11-3	TRBJ2-2	CASSLGWRDTGELFF	TGTGCCAGCAGCTTAGGCTGGCGGGACACCGGGGAGCTGTTTTTT
.	.	14	TRBV5-1	TRBJ1-3	CASSYTGFGNTIYF	TGCGCCAGCAGCTACACAGGGTTCGGAAACACCATATATTTT
once	TRBD1	15	TRBV28	TRBJ2-2	CASSSPGTATGELFF	TGTGCCAGCAGTTCTCCCGGGACAGCCACCGGGGAGCTGTTTTTT
once	TRBD1	15	TRBV7-8	TRBJ1-1	CASSHRDRENTEAFF	TGTGCCAGCAGCCACCGGGACAGGGAGAACACTGAAGCTTTCTTT
.	.	11	TRBV18	TRBJ1-5	CASSPNQPQHF	TGTGCCAGCTCCCCTAATCAGCCCCAGCATTTT
.	.	14	TRBV6-6	TRBJ1-1	CASSYTETGRAAFF	TGTGCCAGCAGTTACACCGAGACAGGAAGAGCGGCTTTCTTT
.	.	14	TRBV6-1	TRBJ1-3	CASTEVGAGNTIYF	TGTGCCAGCACCGAGGTAGGGGCTGGAAACACCATATATTTT
.	.	15	TRBV18	TRBJ1-1	CASSLTRDIGKGFFF	TGTGCCAGCTCACTCACCCGGGACATAGGGAAAGGGTTCTTCTTT
few	TRBD1	16	TRBV7-8	TRBJ1-5	CASSLPMGQNNQPQHF	TGTGCCAGCAGCTTGCCCATGGGACAGAACAATCAGCCCCAGCATTTT
.	.	15	TRBV11-2	TRBJ1-1	CASSSRSRSPTEAFF	TGTGCCAGCAGCTCTCGATCTAGATCTCCCACTGAAGCTTTCTTT
many	.	13	TRBV25-1	TRBJ1-1	CASSPLGASRAFF	TGTGCCAGCAGCCCCCTGGGGGCCTCTCGAGCTTTCTTT
.	.	14	TRBV10-3	TRBJ1-5	CAIGGHRSNQPQHF	TGTGCCATCGGAGGGCACAGAAGCAATCAGCCCCAGCATTTT
.	TRBD2	16	TRBV5-1	TRBJ2-1	CASRLALAATYNEQFF	TGCGCCAGCAGATTGGCCCTAGCGGCGACCTACAATGAGCAGTTCTTC
few	TRBD1	17	TRBV11-2	TRBJ2-5	CASSLGGQAGGQETQYF	TGTGCCAGCAGCTTGGGGGGACAGGCCGGAGGCCAAGAGACCCAGTACTTC
few	.	14	TRBV28	TRBJ2-1	CASRSRGSHNEQFF	TGTGCCAGCAGAAGTAGGGGGAGCCACAATGAGCAGTTCTTC
.	TRBD1	15	TRBV5-1	TRBJ2-4	CASSLGEGQGDIQYF	TGCGCCAGCAGCTTGGGGGAGGGACAGGGGGACATTCAGTACTTC
few	.	16	TRBV5-1	TRBJ2-2	CASSLSAGTPTGELFF	TGCGCCAGCAGCTTATCCGCCGGGACACCAACCGGGGAGCTGTTTTTT
.	TRBD1	14	TRBV28	TRBJ1-5	CASSPTGGAQPQHF	TGTGCCAGCAGTCCTACAGGGGGGGCTCAGCCCCAGCATTTT
few	.	18	TRBV27	TRBJ2-3	CASTPNVGALISTDTQYF	TGTGCCAGCACTCCCAACGTGGGGGCGTTGATTAGCACAGATACGCAGTATTTT